This TCR beta chain comes out of a study of brain T cells in children with intractable seizures (dated by TCRdb to 2020 to 2023). Study-level background: As a first screen for immune gene transcripts, resected brain tissue from 40 to 60 pediatric epilepsy surgery cases was run on a NanoString immunology panel. About 70% of the 12 selected surgery cases also had pre-surgery blood sequenced, which left four cases with brain tissue only. Summary of the overall study and its limitations: The patients' HCMV serostatus was not known, and viral specificity was inferred solely from CDR3 sequence similarity. Because sequencing depth differed between pre- and post-surgery blood, the absence of clones from the pre-surgery sample may reflect undersampling.

Counted from cysteine to phenylalanine, this CDR3 has 17 amino acids. Of all the DNA, just the CDR3 is kept, 51 bases in frame from base 1. Clipping removes 4 bases from V and 4 bases from J, with 15 as the unmatched junction base count. The germline V gene (reference sequence) sets CDR1 to SGHNT and CDR2 to YYREEE. TCR beta chain sequences were generated from genomic DNA using the immunoSEQ assay. The paper's processing steps were these. CDR3 sequences not starting with the conserved framework cysteine at position 104 were manually removed. To get clonality, the normalized Shannon's Diversity Index was subtracted from one, giving values from 0 (maximal diversity) to 1 (oligoclonal). To check whether a given CDR3 had different frequencies in two samples, for example brain versus blood, chi-squared comparison-of-proportions tests were used. Public clonotypes were found through immuneACCESS searches, while the VDJdb browser was used to judge similarity to known antiviral clonotypes. TCRdb provides this immuneACCESS table in a form limited to in-frame rearrangements. Some clones are lacking; in checked studies, under half of them reflect an unresolved V gene, and why the rest are absent is not known. V and J calls and clone size are as listed in that table; D and trimming were resolved from the DNA. The table for this sample lists under 150,000 clones; 94% of them were counted only once. Clones ranked in the top ten supply more than 3% of the sample.

With respect to this clone: The specificity of this receptor is unknown. Per-base qualities were not stored, and no clone one base away is much larger.

Interpreted using the paper, the time point label stands for: resected brain tissue, or blood drawn just prior to surgery. The surgery cases showing the highest brain T cell transcript signatures were chosen for TCR beta chain sequencing of brain tissue and, when available, of blood. Before surgery, patients had received at least one anti-epileptic drug. TCR-sequenced patients were children with drug-resistant epilepsy due to tuberous sclerosis complex, focal cortical dysplasia, Rasmussen encephalitis or hemimegalencephaly. Blood was drawn right before the epilepsy surgery. Bulk genomic DNA was extracted from unsorted brain tissue and whole blood with the Monarch genomic DNA purification kit.

Sequenced material: peripheral blood, taken at surgery. The chain couples TRBV5-4 to TRBJ2-3, with 7 junctional bases fitting TRBD2. This TCR came from a boy less than two years old with hemimegalencephaly and intractable seizures. The CDR3 region has the sequence CASSPTRKGGGADTQYF. The DNA sequence is as follows: TGTGCCAGCAGCCCGACCCGTAAGGGTGGGGGGGCAGATACGCAGTATTTT.